Listed below are T cell receptor beta chains from one sample, sequenced in a study of blood T cell repertoires in COVID-19. Here immunoSEQ multiplex PCR was the method, and the copy in TCRdb shows in-frame clones only, minus some. Altogether tens of thousands of clones are present, about 84% being singletons, with the ten largest covering 14% to 15%. Sequenced material: peripheral blood. These TCRs come from a human donor in a cohort sampled during active COVID-19. The CDR3 runs from the conserved cysteine through the conserved F or W. D genes are given only for firm matches. Rows may omit the clone size; those that give it use once, few, many or a size class.

>TRBD1|.|TRBJ1-2|TRBV6-2/TRBV6-3
TGTGCCAGCAGTTACCGACAGGGGACCTATGGCTACACCTTC
CASSYRQGTYGYTF
>.|.|TRBJ1-6|TRBV4-1
TGCGCCAGCAGCCAGGATTCTTCAGGCTCACCCCTCCACTTT
CASSQDSSGSPLHF
>.|once|TRBJ2-3|TRBV4-3
TGCGCCAGCAGCCAAGGGACAACGAGCCACACAGATACGCAGTATTTT
CASSQGTTSHTDTQYF
>.|.|TRBJ1-4|TRBV12-3/TRBV12-4
TGTGCCAGCAGTTTAAGGGGCGGTGAAAAACTGTTTTTT
CASSLRGGEKLFF
>.|.|TRBJ2-3|TRBV9
TGTGCCAGCAGCGTAGAGGGAGCAGATACGCAGTATTTT
CASSVEGADTQYF
>.|few|TRBJ2-7|TRBV5-1
TGCGCCAGCAAGGACAGAGCCTACGAGCAGTACTTC
CASKDRAYEQYF
>TRBD1|.|TRBJ2-5|TRBV2
TGTGCCAGCGCCGCCGGGACAGGGGGAGAGACCCAGTACTTC
CASAAGTGGETQYF
>TRBD2|.|TRBJ2-7|TRBV4-1
TGCGCCAGCAGCCCCCAGCGGGGGTACTCCTACGAGCAGTACTTC
CASSPQRGYSYEQYF
>TRBD1|.|TRBJ1-1|TRBV19
TGTGCCAGTAGTATACCGACAGGGATGAACACTGAAGCTTTCTTT
CASSIPTGMNTEAFF
>.|.|TRBJ1-6|TRBV18
TGTGCCAGCTCACCACAACAGAGTACCTATAATTCACCCCTCCACTTT
CASSPQQSTYNSPLHF
>TRBD2|once|TRBJ2-2|TRBV4-3
TGCGCCAGCAGCCAAGAAGCAGGGTTCCCAGGACTAGCGGGGGGTTCCGGGGAGCTGTTTTTT
CASSQEAGFPGLAGGSGELFF
>.|.|TRBJ2-7|TRBV5-6
TGTGCCAGCAGCCCTCCGGGGTTCTCCTACGAGCAGTACTTC
CASSPPGFSYEQYF
>TRBD2|.|TRBJ2-1|TRBV18
TGTGCCAGCTCACCACCTCGGCTAGCGGGGGCTTATGAGCAGTTCTTC
CASSPPRLAGAYEQFF
>.|.|TRBJ2-7|TRBV29-1
TGCAGCGTTGTACGAGGGCCAGGGGGGTACGAGCAGTACTTC
CSVVRGPGGYEQYF
>.|.|TRBJ2-2|TRBV6-1
TGTGCCAGCAGTGAACGGGGACTGCCTACCGGGGAGCTGTTTTTT
CASSERGLPTGELFF
>.|.|TRBJ2-1|TRBV4-3
TGCGCCAGCAGCCCGGCTAGCGCCGACAATGAGCAGTTCTTC
CASSPASADNEQFF
>TRBD2|.|TRBJ2-3|TRBV11-2
TGTGCCAGCAGCTCGGGGGGGCCCGCAGATACGCAGTATTTT
CASSSGGPADTQYF
>.|few|TRBJ2-7|TRBV28
TGTGCCAGCAGTCCCGGACTTAACTACGAGCAGTACTTC
CASSPGLNYEQYF
>TRBD2|.|TRBJ2-7|TRBV4-3
TGCGCCAGCAGCTCACAGGGCGGGGGGTTTTACGAGCAGTACTTC
CASSSQGGGFYEQYF
>TRBD2|.|TRBJ2-3|TRBV10-3
TGTGCCATCAGTGATTGGGAGGGAGGGAGGGCAGATACGCAGTATTTT
CAISDWEGGRADTQYF
>TRBD2|.|TRBJ2-3|TRBV4-2
TGTGCCAGCAGCCAAGAGGATCTAGCGGGGGGGACAGATACGCAGTATTTT
CASSQEDLAGGTDTQYF
>.|.|TRBJ2-2|TRBV7-9
TGTGCCAGCGAGGGGGGGACCGGGGAGCTGTTTTTT
CASEGGTGELFF
>TRBD1|once|TRBJ1-1|TRBV7-6
TGTGCCAGCAGCATACAGGGGAGCGGCACTGAAGCTTTCTTT
CASSIQGSGTEAFF
>TRBD1|.|TRBJ2-7|TRBV27
TGTGCCAGCAGTTTGAAAAGGACAGGGGTTTCCTACGAGCAGTACTTC
CASSLKRTGVSYEQYF
>TRBD1|.|TRBJ1-1|TRBV9
TGTGCCAGCAGCGGGGGGACAGGGAACACTGAAGCTTTCTTT
CASSGGTGNTEAFF
>.|.|TRBJ2-7|TRBV18
TGTGCCAGCTCACCGCAGCGCAGTACCTACGAGCAGTACTTC
CASSPQRSTYEQYF
>TRBD2|.|TRBJ2-1|TRBV7-7
TGTGCCAGCAGTCCCGGGACTAGCGTGTACAATGAGCAGTTCTTC
CASSPGTSVYNEQFF
>.|few|TRBJ1-5|TRBV2
TGTGCCAGCACGACAGGTTACAATCAGCCCCAGCATTTT
CASTTGYNQPQHF
>TRBD1|.|TRBJ2-7|TRBV6-6
TGTGCCAGCAGTTCCGGGACAGTGGTGTACGAGCAGTACTTC
CASSSGTVVYEQYF